The clone carrying this T cell receptor beta chain was detected many times. Researchers prepared the TCRbeta library using unique molecular identifiers, the study reports. TCRdb re-analysed the PCR reads in MiXCR, keeping a single row per CDR3 protein. The data contain around 94,000 distinct CDR3 sequences, over 6% of them singletons. This specimen comes from a study of T-cell reconstitution after alpha-beta-depleted transplantation in children. The sample consisted of PBMCs, taken before TCRalphabeta/CD19-depleted stem cell transplant. The TCR was taken from a boy under 10 years old with acute lymphoblastic leukemia, due to receive a stem cell transplant.

In DNA form, the CDR3 reads TGCAGTGCTAGAGATAATCTGTACCAAGAGACCCAGTACTTC. This translates into CSARDNLYQETQYF. The genes are TRBV20-1 and TRBJ2-5; no firm D call. Per the germline V gene, CDR1 is DFQATT and CDR2 is SNEGSKA (reference sequence). V was pared by 0 bases and J by 0 bases, with 8 bases between. This CDR3 has 14 amino acids.